One sample yielded the 22 T cell receptor beta chains listed below, sequenced in a study of T cell clones after liver transplantation. Sequencing was performed with immunoSEQ multiplex PCR; in TCRdb, only in-frame clones are kept and a portion is missing. Seen here are 20,000 to 30,000 clones, over 55% observed once, and the top ten hold about 2.6%. The sample consisted of CD4+ T cells from blood, taken before liver transplant. These TCRs come from a human donor who received a liver transplant.

The V call is TRBV7-8, the J call TRBJ1-4; D may be TRBD1 (5 bases). Germline CDR1 and CDR2: SGHVS and FQNEAQ. The CDR3 length is 17 residues. With 5 bases removed from V and 7 bases from J, the gap between germline ends came to 23 bases. The CDR3 reads CASSPRAGQGKFEKLFF. CDR3 in DNA: TGTGCCAGCAGCCCTAGGGCGGGGCAGGGAAAATTTGAAAAACTGTTTTTT.

This chain connects TRBV6-1 to TRBJ1-2; D may be TRBD1 (5 bases). Deletions cut 6 bases from V and 2 bases from J, with 13 bases between. Germline-derived CDR1 and CDR2 are MNHNS and SASEGT. The CDR3 loop spans 14 amino acids. CDR3 DNA sequence: TGTGCCAGCAGCGAACCGGGGGGGAACTATGGCTACACCTTC. Its translation: CASSEPGGNYGYTF.

The chain has TRBV19 and TRBJ1-5; 9 bases are a match to TRBD1. The CDR3 extends over 14 amino acids. Trimming cost V 7 bases and J 6 bases; bases outside gene matches: 7. CDR1 LNHDA and CDR2 SQIVND come from the germline V gene (reference sequence). Here the CDR3 reads CASTPGQGTQPQHF. CDR3 coding DNA: TGTGCCAGTACCCCGGGACAGGGAACTCAGCCCCAGCATTTT.

J is TRBJ1-2 and V is TRBV14, with D tentatively TRBD1 (5 bases). The CDR3 is 15 amino acids. Trimming shortened V by 3 bases and J by 7 bases, and 18 bases separated the two germline ends. Germline lookup yields CDR1 SGHDN and CDR2 FVKESK. Here the CDR3 DNA reads TGTGCCAGCAGCCATGACCAGGGAAATTTTGGTGGCTACACCTTC. This translates into CASSHDQGNFGGYTF.

V usage is TRBV29-1 and J usage is TRBJ2-3; possible D gene TRBD1, 5 bases. This CDR3 has 11 residues. With 7 bases removed from V and 8 bases from J, the gap between germline ends came to 13 bases. Germline CDR1 is SQVTM and CDR2 is ANQGSEA. Here the CDR3 reads CSGLRDPTQYF. The CDR3 nucleotides read TGCAGCGGCCTCAGGGATCCTACGCAGTATTTT.

This chain joins TRBV18 and TRBJ2-3; no firm D call. V was shortened by 2 bases and J by 0 bases, with 9 bases between the two germline ends. Germline CDR1 reads KGHSH; CDR2 reads LQKENI. This CDR3 spans 15 amino acids. This chain's CDR3 is CASSPYSASTDTQYF. CDR3 bases: TGTGCCAGCTCACCATATTCAGCTAGCACAGATACGCAGTATTTT.

The genes are TRBV6-1 and TRBJ2-1; 11 bases line up with TRBD2. The CDR3 runs to 15 residues. Germline lookup yields CDR1 MNHNS and CDR2 SASEGT. The V segment lost 6 bases and the J segment 5 bases; nucleotides outside the gene matches: 6. The CDR3 is CASRGTSGGNNEQFF. The DNA for the CDR3 is TGTGCCAGCAGGGGGACTAGCGGAGGAAACAATGAGCAGTTCTTC.

The rearrangement links TRBV7-2 to TRBJ1-1, with D possibly being TRBD1 (5 bases). CDR1 SGHTA and CDR2 FQGNSA come from the germline V gene. Trimming stripped 6 bases from V and 1 base from J, with 12 bases between. The CDR3 totals 14 residues. CDR3 coding DNA: TGTGCCAGCAGGCCCGGGACGGAGAACACTGAAGCTTTCTTT. Translated: CASRPGTENTEAFF.

The chain uses TRBV7-6 and TRBJ2-7; TRBD1 matches 11 bases. The germline CDR1 and CDR2 sequences are SGHVS and FNYEAQ. Trimming cost V 2 bases and J 6 bases; bases outside gene matches: 6. This CDR3 spans 15 amino acids. The DNA for the CDR3 is TGTGCCAGCAGCTTAATGGGACAGGGGGTCCGCGAGCAGTACTTC. This translates into CASSLMGQGVREQYF.

V and J are TRBV6-5 and TRBJ1-2, with TRBD1 as a possible D gene (5 bases). This CDR3 contains 15 residues. CDR1 MNHEY and CDR2 SVGAGI come from the germline V gene. The V end lost 2 bases, the J end lost 8 bases, and 18 bases lay between the germline ends. CDR3 nucleotide sequence: TGTGCCAGCAGTTACAGACAGCTTCCCTCACGCGGCTACACCTTC. Translated, it gives CASSYRQLPSRGYTF.

This chain joins TRBV11-3 and TRBJ2-1; D perhaps matches TRBD1 (6 bases). This CDR3 has 14 amino acids. Germline V CDR1 and CDR2: SGHNT, YENEEA. Trimming stripped 5 bases from V and 3 bases from J, with 11 bases between. CDR3 nucleotides: TGTGCCAGCAGCCCCCGGGACAACTACAATGAGCAGTTCTTC. Translating it yields CASSPRDNYNEQFF.

The CDR3 DNA reads as TGCGCCAGCAGTGAGTCGGGTCCCAGCGGGTTCGTGTATTTT. It is translated as CASSESGPSGFVYF. The V call is TRBV10-1, the J call TRBJ2-3; TRBD2 might be the D (6 bases). V was clipped by 0 bases and J by 14 bases, with 18 bases between them. Germline values: CDR1 WNHNN, CDR2 SYGVQD (reference sequence). CDR3 length equals 14 residues.

The rearrangement joins TRBV19 to TRBJ2-7; D not resolved. V dropped 3 bases and J dropped 0 bases, with 15 bases sitting between them. This CDR3 spans 16 amino acids. Germline CDR1 is LNHDA and CDR2 is SQIVND (reference sequence). The CDR3 coding sequence is TGTGCCAGTAGTATCTCGGCGCGGCAGAACTCCTACGAGCAGTACTTC. Translating it yields CASSISARQNSYEQYF.

This sequence joins TRBV9 and TRBJ2-3; 14 nucleotides align to TRBD2. Germline lookup yields CDR1 SGDLS and CDR2 YYNGEE. CDR3 length: 17 amino acids. The V and J ends lost 3 bases and 12 bases, in that order; junction bases with no gene match: 15. CDR3: CASSGTSGIGTSGSQYF. The CDR3 region has the DNA TGTGCCAGCAGCGGAACCTCTGGGATCGGGACTAGCGGGAGCCAGTATTTT.

The chain links TRBV7-8 to TRBJ2-7; no clear D gene. Trimming stripped 1 base from V and 3 bases from J, with 10 bases between. The CDR3 runs to 14 residues. Germline-derived CDR1 and CDR2 are SGHVS and FQNEAQ. The CDR3 loop reads CASSLGGSVYEQYF. In DNA, the CDR3 is TGTGCCAGCAGCTTAGGAGGAAGCGTCTACGAGCAGTACTTC.

The rearrangement joins TRBV29-1 to TRBJ1-3; D gene uncertain. Trimming stripped 4 bases from V and 0 bases from J, with 7 bases between. The germline gives CDR1 SQVTM, CDR2 ANQGSEA. This CDR3 spans 13 amino acids. The CDR3 DNA follows: TGCAGCGTTGGGATGAGCTCTGGAAACACCATATATTTT. Translated: CSVGMSSGNTIYF.

V gene TRBV7-9 combines with J gene TRBJ2-3; D gene ambiguous. The CDR3 has 12 residues. V dropped 4 bases and J dropped 4 bases, with 6 bases sitting between them. CDR1 and CDR2 from the germline V gene are SEHNR and FQNEAQ (reference sequence). The CDR3 reads CASSSSPDTQYF. In DNA form, the CDR3 reads TGTGCCAGCAGCTCTTCCCCAGATACGCAGTATTTT.

The CDR3 region has the DNA TGTGCCAGCAGGGGGACGGTTAATAGCAATCAGCCCCAGCATTTT. This sequence encodes CASRGTVNSNQPQHF. The chain carries TRBV6-6 and TRBJ1-5; D perhaps matches TRBD1 (5 bases). The V end was cut by 6 bases, the J end by 0 bases, with 12 bases between. Germline CDR1 MNHNY, CDR2 SVGAGI (reference sequence). The CDR3 runs to 15 residues.

This sequence joins TRBV5-4 and TRBJ1-1; D remains unclear. CDR3 length equals 14 residues. V lost 4 bases and J 4 bases, leaving 14 bases between the germline ends. Germline V lookup: CDR1 SGHNT, CDR2 YYREEE (reference sequence). CDR3 protein: CASSPEARPTEAFF. CDR3 coding DNA: TGTGCCAGCAGCCCGGAGGCCCGGCCCACTGAAGCTTTCTTT.

This clone has just a few counts. The chain links TRBV27 to TRBJ2-2; TRBD2 agrees at 7 bases. Germline V gives CDR1 MNHEY, CDR2 SMNVEV (reference sequence). V shed 6 bases, J shed 1 base, and the junction held 5 bases outside the gene matches. This CDR3 spans 15 amino acids. The CDR3 loop reads CASRVWGGNTGELFF. CDR3 coding DNA: TGTGCCAGCAGAGTGTGGGGGGGGAACACCGGGGAGCTGTTTTTT.

V is TRBV29-1 and J is TRBJ2-5, with 11 bases fitting TRBD2. Germline CDR1 SQVTM, CDR2 ANQGSEA. The V gene end was trimmed by 7 bases and the J gene end by 4 bases; junction bases not matched to a gene: 8. The CDR3 consists of 14 residues. The CDR3 loop reads CSAPLAGVAETQYF. The CDR3 nucleotides are TGCAGCGCTCCACTAGCGGGGGTTGCAGAGACCCAGTACTTC.

The V gene is TRBV11-3, the J gene TRBJ2-1, with 7 positions matching TRBD2. The germline CDR1 and CDR2 sequences are SGHNT and YENEEA. This CDR3 spans 16 amino acids. The V gene end was trimmed by 5 bases and the J gene end by 9 bases; junction bases not matched to a gene: 16. This CDR3 is CASSTPASGRLGEQFF. The CDR3 DNA reads TGTGCCAGCAGCACCCCCGCTAGCGGCCGGTTGGGTGAGCAGTTCTTC.